The 6 T cell receptor beta chains presented below share a single source sample, sequenced in a study of T cell responses to AZD1222 COVID-19 vaccine. Assay: immunoSEQ multiplex PCR; the TCRdb copy retains only in-frame clones and omits some. The repertoire holds 150,000 to 200,000 clones, with about 89% as singletons. The sequences come from peripheral blood, collected 28 days after the second AZD1222 dose. These receptors all come from an adult who received the AZD1222 COVID-19 vaccine.

This clone was counted once. The gene calls are TRBV4-3 and TRBJ2-2; no clear D gene. CDR1 is LGHNA, CDR2 YSLEER, per germline. V lost 1 base and J lost 5, with 8 bases in between. This CDR3 is built from 14 residues. CDR3 sequence (DNA): TGCGCCAGCAGCCAAGGCCCCATTACCGGGGAGCTGTTTTTT. This sequence encodes CASSQGPITGELFF.

The chain has TRBV9 and TRBJ2-5, with no clear D. Trimming took off 4 bases at V and 6 bases at J, with 16 bases between the two ends. This CDR3 contains 14 residues. CDR1 SGDLS and CDR2 YYNGEE come from the germline V gene. CDR3 DNA: TGTGCCAGCAGCCCTGCGGTCAGTCTACAGACCCAGTACTTC. Its translation: CASSPAVSLQTQYF.

The V call is TRBV18, the J call TRBJ1-2, with 7 bases aligning to TRBD1. With V trimmed by 0 bases and J by 2 bases, 6 bases remained unmatched. The CDR3 sequence is 16 residues long. The germline CDR1 and CDR2 sequences are KGHSH and LQKENI. CDR3 protein: CASSPPTGFSNYGYTF. CDR3 nucleotide sequence: TGTGCCAGCTCACCACCGACAGGGTTCTCCAACTATGGCTACACCTTC. Full variable domain (remainder filled in from reference TRBV18 and TRBJ1-2): NAGVMQNPRHLVRRRGQEARLRCSPMKGHSHVYWYRQLPEEGLKFMVYLQKENIIDESGMPKERFSAEFPKEGPSILRIQQVVRGDSAAYFCASSPPTGFSNYGYTFGSGTRLTVV.

The genes are TRBV1 and TRBJ1-1. TRBV1 is a documented pseudogene. CDR3 length: 12 residues. The chain's CDR3 is CTSSHTGAEAFF. In DNA, the CDR3 is TGCACCAGCAGCCACACCGGGGCCGAAGCTTTCTTT.

V and J are TRBV5-4 and TRBJ1-1; D is uncertain. The CDR3 is made up of 13 amino acids. With 1 base removed from V and 1 base from J, the gap between germline ends came to 5 bases. Germline CDR1 reads SGHNT; CDR2 reads YYREEE (reference sequence). CDR3 loop: CASSLSENTEAFF. In nucleotides, the CDR3 is TGTGCCAGCAGCTTGTCAGAGAACACTGAAGCTTTCTTT.

The CDR3, as DNA: TGTGCCAGCAGTTTACCTTGGACTAGCGACGGGGAGCTGTTTTTT. Translation gives CASSLPWTSDGELFF. The V call is TRBV28, the J call TRBJ2-2; 9 nucleotides agree with TRBD2. CDR3 length: 15 residues. V dropped 2 bases and J dropped 7; count of bases not matched to a gene: 5. Germline V gene lookup returns CDR1 MDHEN and CDR2 SYDVKM.